This entry lists 20 T cell receptor beta chains sequenced from one sample in a study of identical twins. TCRdb re-derived calls from the 5' RACE reads in MiXCR, one entry per CDR3 protein. Of about 700,000 distinct CDR3 sequences listed, less than 7% were seen once; the top ten hold about 1.8%. Sequences were obtained from naive T cells sorted from blood. These receptors came from a man between 18 and 29 years old in good health.

Only a few counts were recorded for this clonotype. The V call is TRBV5-1, the J call TRBJ2-4; D unclear. The CDR3 length is 12 residues. Germline V gives CDR1 SGHRS, CDR2 YFSETQ. Trimming cost V 4 bases and J 9 bases, with 11 bases left between them. CDR3 residues: CASSDQGIIQYF. As DNA, the CDR3 is TGCGCCAGCAGCGATCAAGGTATCATTCAGTACTTC.

In its sample, this clonotype was seen many times. The CDR3, as DNA: TGTGCCAGCAGGGCCGGAAGCGGGAGGAATCAGTTCTTC. Protein: CASRAGSGRNQFF. The chain joins TRBV6-1 to TRBJ2-1; the match to TRBD2 covers 9 bases. This CDR3 contains 13 residues. Germline-derived CDR1 and CDR2 are MNHNS and SASEGT. Trimming took 6 bases from V and 13 from J; bases not matched to a gene: 10.

This clonotype was seen many times. The V and J genes are TRBV6-1 and TRBJ2-7, with 9 bases aligning to TRBD1. This CDR3 has 15 amino acids. Germline CDR1 and CDR2: MNHNS and SASEGT. The V gene end was trimmed by 6 bases and the J gene end by 0 bases; junction bases not matched to a gene: 6. For the CDR3, the DNA is TGTGCCAGCAGCCCACAGGGGGCCTCCTCCTACGAGCAGTACGTC. Its protein product is CASSPQGASSYEQYV.

The genes are TRBV7-9 and TRBJ1-1; D not certain. V was cut by 5 bases and J by 4 bases, with 14 bases left in between. Per germline, CDR1 SEHNR and CDR2 FQNEAQ (reference sequence). This CDR3 has 14 amino acids. The CDR3 DNA reads TGTGCCAGCAGCCCTCTAGGAGGTAGCACTGAAGCTTTCTTT. Its translation: CASSPLGGSTEAFF. Variable domain in full (rest from reference TRBV7-9 and TRBJ1-1): DTGVSQNPRHKITKRGQNVTFRCDPISEHNRLYWYRQTLGQGPEFLTYFQNEAQLEKSRLLSDRFSAERPKGSFSTLEIQRTEQGDSAMYLCASSPLGGSTEAFFGQGTRLTVV.

In this sample, this clonotype turned up many times. This chain uses TRBV20-1 with TRBJ2-3; 11 bases fit TRBD2. This CDR3 contains 17 residues. J was trimmed by 4 bases and V by 5 bases; bases with no gene match: 14. Germline assignment: CDR1 DFQATT and CDR2 SNEGSKA (reference sequence). CDR3 sequence reads: CSALTYKLAGDSDTQYF. The CDR3 nucleotides read TGCAGTGCTCTTACTTATAAACTAGCGGGAGATTCAGATACGCAGTATTTT.

The CDR3 is CAPVLTENEKLFF. CDR3 DNA: TGTGCCCCAGTTCTGACAGAGAATGAAAAACTGTTTTTT. V and J are TRBV24-1 and TRBJ1-4, with a tentative D call TRBD1 (5 bases). Trimming cost V 12 bases and J 5 bases, with 15 bases left between them. CDR1 KGHDR and CDR2 SFDVKD come from the germline V gene. The CDR3 runs to 13 residues.

This clonotype was counted at least ten times. The chain carries TRBV5-1 and TRBJ2-3; no firm D call. V lost 5 bases and J 4 bases, leaving 14 bases between the germline ends. The CDR3 totals 14 residues. Germline CDR1 SGHRS, CDR2 YFSETQ. CDR3: CASSKRGDADTQYF. For the CDR3, the DNA is TGCGCCAGCAGTAAGCGTGGCGATGCAGATACGCAGTATTTT.

In its sample, this clonotype was seen many times. The chain recombines TRBV29-1 with TRBJ1-1, with D possibly TRBD1 on 6 matching bases. The CDR3 runs to 13 residues. Germline assignment: CDR1 SQVTM and CDR2 ANQGSEA. V dropped 7 bases and J dropped 4 bases, with 16 bases sitting between them. Here the CDR3 DNA reads TGCAGCGCTGCAAGGGGGACGGCCACTGAAGCTTTCTTT. Translated, it gives CSAARGTATEAFF.

This clonotype was detected ten times or more. The rearrangement uses TRBV10-3 and TRBJ2-7, with 7 bases identical to TRBD2. The CDR3 spans 14 residues. Germline CDR1 is ENHRY and CDR2 is SYGVKD. The trim removed 7 bases at V and 5 bases at J, leaving 11 bases unmatched. CDR3 residues: CAIKGASGLDEQYV. The CDR3 nucleotides are TGTGCCATCAAAGGGGCTAGCGGTCTGGACGAGCAGTACGTC.

The table lists this clonotype with a few counts. The rearrangement joins TRBV6-4 to TRBJ1-6, with 8 positions matching TRBD1. Germline assignment: CDR1 MRHNA and CDR2 SNTAGT. The CDR3 runs 20 residues. Trimming removed 2 bases from V and 0 bases from J; junction bases left unmatched: 12. The CDR3 nucleotides are TGTGCCAGCAGTGACACCGGGACAGGCGGTCCTGGCTCCTATAATTCACCCCTCCACTTT. Its translation is CASSDTGTGGPGSYNSPLHF.

At least ten counts were recorded for this clonotype. The chain employs TRBV12-3 or TRBV12-4 and TRBJ1-1; D remains unclear. Trimming left V 3 bases short and J 7 bases short, with 6 bases between. The CDR3 is made up of 11 amino acids. DNA for the CDR3: TGTGCCAGCAGTTTTGAGGGTGAAGCTTTCTTT. Translated: CASSFEGEAFF.

There are a few counts of this clonotype. This chain links TRBV5-4 with TRBJ2-1; 11 positions agree with TRBD1. J was trimmed by 5 bases and V by 4 bases; bases with no gene match: 5. Germline lookup yields CDR1 SGHNT and CDR2 YYREEE (reference sequence). The CDR3 runs to 15 residues. The CDR3 loop reads CASSGRDRGDNEQFF. The CDR3 coding sequence is TGTGCCAGCAGCGGCCGGGACAGGGGGGACAATGAGCAGTTCTTC. Looking up the rest from reference TRBV5-4 and TRBJ2-1 gives the full variable domain: ETGVTQSPTHLIKTRGQQVTLRCSSQSGHNTVSWYQQALGQGPQFIFQYYREEENGRGNFPPRFSGLQFPNYSSELNVNALELDDSALYLCASSGRDRGDNEQFFGPGTRLTVL.

This clonotype was detected many times. The V gene is TRBV20-1, the J gene TRBJ2-5; tentatively, D is TRBD1 or TRBD2 (6 bases each). The germline V gene encodes CDR1 DFQATT and CDR2 SNEGSKA (reference sequence). The CDR3 is 12 residues long. CDR3 residues: CRPSGGSETQYF. The CDR3 coding sequence is TGCAGGCCCTCCGGGGGCTCAGAGACCCAGTACTTC.

This clonotype was detected ten times or more. This chain connects TRBV4-1 to TRBJ2-1, with D possibly TRBD1 on 5 matching bases. Germline V gene data show CDR1 as MGHRA and CDR2 as YSYEKL. The CDR3 has 17 amino acids. V lost 1 base to trimming and J lost 0 bases, with 13 bases between them. This CDR3 reads CASSQGGGRSSYNEQFF. Written as DNA, the CDR3 is TGCGCCAGCAGCCAAGGGGGCGGCAGGAGCTCCTACAATGAGCAGTTCTTC.

The sample holds a few counts of this clonotype. The genes are TRBV15 and TRBJ2-5; D is tentatively TRBD1 or TRBD2 (6 bases each). Trimming cost V 0 bases and J 4 bases, with 21 bases left between them. The CDR3 consists of 18 residues. Germline V CDR1 and CDR2: LNHNV, YYDKDF (reference sequence). CDR3 DNA sequence: TGTGCCACCAGCAGAGATCATACGGGACCCGGAGGGGGAGAGACCCAGTACTTC. It yields the protein CATSRDHTGPGGGETQYF.

This clonotype was seen ten or more times. The chain uses TRBV20-1 and TRBJ2-1, with 8 bases fitting TRBD2. Germline V gene lookup returns CDR1 DFQATT and CDR2 SNEGSKA (reference sequence). Germline trimming cut 5 bases from V and 10 bases from J; bases unmatched to any gene: 16. The length of the CDR3 is 15 residues. CDR3 sequence (DNA): TGCAGTGCTGGGACTAGGAGTCATACGGGACGAGAGCAGTTCTTC. It translates to CSAGTRSHTGREQFF.

This clonotype was seen repeatedly, ten times or more. The rearrangement uses TRBV12-3 or TRBV12-4 and TRBJ2-1; tentatively, D is TRBD2 (6 bases). The length of the CDR3 is 12 residues. Trimming left V 3 bases short and J 8 bases short, with 8 bases between. CDR3 amino acids: CASSFREHEQFF. The DNA of the CDR3 is TGTGCCAGCAGTTTCCGGGAGCATGAGCAGTTCTTC.

This clonotype was counted at least ten times. V usage is TRBV9 and J usage is TRBJ1-3, with D possibly TRBD1 on 5 matching bases. Between the trimmed V and J ends, which lost 4 bases and 4 bases, there was a span of 18 bases. Per the germline V gene, CDR1 is SGDLS and CDR2 is YYNGEE. There are 16 residues in the CDR3. CDR3 DNA: TGTGCCAGCAGCCCACGGACATTGCGCCCGGGAAACACCATATATTTT. The encoded protein is CASSPRTLRPGNTIYF. Combining the CDR3 with reference TRBV9 and TRBJ1-3 gives the whole variable domain DSGVTQTPKHLITATGQRVTLRCSPRSGDLSVYWYQQSLDQGLQFLIQYYNGEERAKGNILERFSAQQFPDLHSELNLSSLELGDSALYFCASSPRTLRPGNTIYFGEGSWLTVV.

This clonotype was found many times. V usage is TRBV5-4 and J usage is TRBJ2-3; D not resolved. V was shortened by 3 bases and J by 1 base, with 15 bases between the two germline ends. The length of the CDR3 is 16 residues. Germline values: CDR1 SGHNT, CDR2 YYREEE (reference sequence). In DNA, the CDR3 is TGTGCCAGCAGCTCCGTACCAACGCCAGGCACAGATACGCAGTATTTT. This gives the protein CASSSVPTPGTDTQYF. Filled out from reference TRBV5-4 and TRBJ2-3, the complete variable domain reads ETGVTQSPTHLIKTRGQQVTLRCSSQSGHNTVSWYQQALGQGPQFIFQYYREEENGRGNFPPRFSGLQFPNYSSELNVNALELDDSALYLCASSSVPTPGTDTQYFGPGTRLTVL.

This clonotype came up a few times. This sequence joins TRBV7-2 and TRBJ1-5, with TRBD1 as a possible D gene (6 bases). Between the trimmed V and J ends, which lost 5 bases and 3 bases, there was a span of 14 bases. Germline V CDR1 and CDR2: SGHTA, FQGNSA. The CDR3 spans 15 residues. CDR3 sequence reads: CASSIQDSHNQPQHF. The CDR3 DNA sequence: TGTGCCAGCAGCATCCAGGACAGCCACAATCAGCCCCAGCATTTT.